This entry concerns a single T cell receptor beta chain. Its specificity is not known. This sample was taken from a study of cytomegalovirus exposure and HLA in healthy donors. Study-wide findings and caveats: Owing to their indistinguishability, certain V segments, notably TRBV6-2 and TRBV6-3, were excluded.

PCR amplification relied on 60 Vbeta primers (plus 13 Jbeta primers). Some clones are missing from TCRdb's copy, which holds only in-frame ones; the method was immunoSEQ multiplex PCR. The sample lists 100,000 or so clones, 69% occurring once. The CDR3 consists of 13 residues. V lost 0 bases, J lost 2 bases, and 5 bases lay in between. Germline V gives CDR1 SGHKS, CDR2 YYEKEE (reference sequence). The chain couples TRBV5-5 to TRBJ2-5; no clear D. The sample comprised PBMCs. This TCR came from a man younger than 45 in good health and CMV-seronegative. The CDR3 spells CASSLAVQETQYF. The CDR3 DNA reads TGTGCCAGCAGCTTGGCTGTTCAAGAGACCCAGTACTTC.